The 19 T cell receptor beta chains given below trace back to one sample, sequenced in a study of cytomegalovirus exposure and HLA in healthy donors. Primers for the PCR totalled 60 Vbeta and 13 Jbeta. Produced via immunoSEQ multiplex PCR; TCRdb's table is partial and in-frame only. Of fewer than 200,000 clones listed, 65% to 85% are singletons. Sequenced material: PBMCs. These receptors all come from a woman between 18 and 29 years old in good health and CMV-seronegative.

The gene calls are TRBV2 and TRBJ2-5; 7 bases line up with TRBD1. Germline assignment: CDR1 SNHLY and CDR2 FYNNEI. The J segment lost 3 bases and the V segment lost 4 bases, leaving 5 bases of the junction unmatched. This CDR3 region has 14 residues. For the CDR3, the DNA is TGTGCCAGCAGTGCTACAGGGGTGAAAGAGACCCAGTACTTC. Its translation is CASSATGVKETQYF.

The V call is TRBV4-1, the J call TRBJ2-1, with TRBD2 matching over 11 bases. The CDR3 has 16 residues. Trimming took 4 bases from V and 5 from J; bases not matched to a gene: 7. The germline V gene has CDR1 MGHRA and CDR2 YSYEKL. CDR3 in amino acids: CASSLAGTSGHNEQFF. As DNA, the CDR3 is TGCGCCAGCAGCCTGGCCGGGACTAGCGGTCACAATGAGCAGTTCTTC.

This sequence joins TRBV28 and TRBJ2-4; D is unclear. Germline lookup yields CDR1 MDHEN and CDR2 SYDVKM. V dropped 5 bases and J dropped 0 bases, with 11 bases sitting between them. The CDR3 totals 15 residues. This CDR3 reads CASSPSAEAKNIQYF. The CDR3 DNA reads TGTGCCAGCAGTCCGAGCGCGGAAGCCAAAAACATTCAGTACTTC.

This chain uses TRBV5-1 with TRBJ2-1; 11 bases map to TRBD2. Germline-derived CDR1 and CDR2 are SGHRS and YFSETQ. After removal of 7 bases from V and 3 bases from J, the junction contained 3 bases not matched to a gene. The CDR3 extends over 14 amino acids. DNA for the CDR3: TGCGCCAGCGGGACTAGCGGCGACTACAATGAGCAGTTCTTC. Its translation: CASGTSGDYNEQFF.

Of note for this clone: At one end the junction does not follow the germline gene, possibly because of a read error. The rearrangement links TRBV7-7 to TRBJ2-1; 9 bases fit TRBD2. CDR1 SSHAT and CDR2 FNYEAQ come from the germline V gene (reference sequence). The CDR3 is 16 amino acids. CDR3 DNA sequence: TGTGCTAGCAGCCCCAGTAGCGGGGGTTCCTACAATGAGCAGTTCTTC. This translates into CASSPSSGGSYNEQFF. The whole variable domain, remainder taken from reference TRBV7-7 and TRBJ2-1, is GAGVSQSPRYKVTKRGQDVTLRCDPISSHATLYWYQQALGQGPEFLTYFNYEAQPDKSGLPSDRFSAERPEGSISTLTIQRTEQRDSAMYRCASSPSSGGSYNEQFFGPGTRLTVL.

The gene calls are TRBV10-3 and TRBJ1-5; 9 bases fit TRBD1. J lost 4 bases, V lost 6 bases, and 7 bases had no gene match. The germline V gene has CDR1 ENHRY and CDR2 SYGVKD. The CDR3 sequence is 15 residues long. The CDR3 protein is CAISLDRGKNQPQHF. The CDR3 nucleotides are TGTGCCATCAGCTTAGACAGGGGGAAGAATCAGCCCCAGCATTTT.

V and J are TRBV29-1 and TRBJ2-7, with 9 bases matching TRBD2. The J segment lost 4 bases and the V segment lost 6 bases, leaving 7 bases of the junction unmatched. Germline V gene data show CDR1 as SQVTM and CDR2 as ANQGSEA. CDR3 length: 13 amino acids. In DNA form, the CDR3 reads TGCAGCGTCCTAGCGGGATCGGAGTACGAGCAGTACTTC. This codes for CSVLAGSEYEQYF.

This chain joins TRBV13 and TRBJ2-2; 7 nucleotides match TRBD2. There are 14 residues in the CDR3. With V trimmed by 2 bases and J by 8 bases, 5 bases remained unmatched. Germline CDR1 is PRHDT and CDR2 is FYEKMQ (reference sequence). The CDR3 is CASSLRLAGGELFF. The DNA of the CDR3 is TGTGCCAGCAGCTTACGACTAGCAGGGGGGGAGCTGTTTTTT.

The rearrangement links TRBV13 to TRBJ2-1, with 7 bases matching TRBD2. V trimming: 0 bases; J trimming: 5 bases; junction bases outside the gene matches: 4. Germline V gives CDR1 PRHDT, CDR2 FYEKMQ (reference sequence). This CDR3 region has 15 residues. The CDR3: CASSLGLADNNEQFF. CDR3 DNA sequence: TGTGCCAGCAGCTTAGGGCTAGCGGATAACAATGAGCAGTTCTTC.

This chain uses TRBV28 with TRBJ1-1, with D perhaps matching TRBD1 (5 bases). This CDR3 comprises 16 residues. Between the trimmed V and J ends, which lost 7 bases and 2 bases, there was a span of 20 bases. Germline V gene data show CDR1 as MDHEN and CDR2 as SYDVKM. The CDR3 DNA sequence: TGTGCCAGCATCTTTCGACGGACAACGACCAACACTGAAGCTTTCTTT. Translation: CASIFRRTTTNTEAFF. Together with reference TRBV28 and TRBJ1-1, the CDR3 gives the full variable domain: DVKVTQSSRYLVKRTGEKVFLECVQDMDHENMFWYRQDPGLGLRLIYFSYDVKMKEKGDIPEGYSVSREKKERFSLILESASTNQTSMYLCASIFRRTTTNTEAFFGQGTRLTVV.

The V call is TRBV7-9, the J call TRBJ2-3; D ambiguous. The CDR3 covers 15 residues. The V end lost 5 bases, the J end lost 3 bases, and 15 bases lay between the germline ends. Per germline, CDR1 SEHNR and CDR2 FQNEAQ (reference sequence). CDR3 nucleotides: TGTGCCAGCAGCCCCTCACCCCCGAGGACAGATACGCAGTATTTT. This translates into CASSPSPPRTDTQYF.

The J gene is TRBJ1-5, the V gene TRBV4-2; 7 bases agree with TRBD1. J was trimmed by 6 bases and V by 2 bases; bases with no gene match: 10. The CDR3 contains 16 residues. CDR1 LGHNA and CDR2 YNFKEQ come from the germline V gene. The chain's CDR3 is CASSQNDREMGQPQHF. In nucleotides, the CDR3 is TGTGCCAGCAGCCAAAACGACAGGGAAATGGGTCAGCCCCAGCATTTT.

V and J are TRBV19 and TRBJ1-1, with D maybe TRBD1 (5 bases). Germline V gene sequence: CDR1 LNHDA, CDR2 SQIVND (reference sequence). V lost 5 bases and J lost 2, with 21 bases in between. CDR3 length equals 17 residues. CDR3 loop: CASSQTGGRHSNTEAFF. CDR3 in DNA: TGTGCCAGTAGTCAAACCGGGGGGAGACACTCCAACACTGAAGCTTTCTTT.

The gene calls are TRBV6-1 and TRBJ1-4; 9 bases match TRBD1. Trimming took 5 bases from V and 8 from J; bases not matched to a gene: 6. In germline, CDR1 is MNHNS, CDR2 SASEGT. This CDR3 has 14 residues. CDR3 amino acids: CASSPGQGEEKLFF. As DNA, the CDR3 is TGTGCCAGCAGTCCGGGACAGGGAGAAGAAAAACTGTTTTTT.

The chain links TRBV4-2 to TRBJ2-1; no definite D call. Germline loops: CDR1 LGHNA, CDR2 YNFKEQ. This CDR3 has 18 residues. V gave up 0 bases and J gave up 0 bases, with 15 bases separating them. The chain's CDR3 is CASSQETVGGSSYNEQFF. CDR3 bases: TGTGCCAGCAGCCAAGAGACGGTCGGCGGAAGCTCCTACAATGAGCAGTTCTTC.

The rearrangement joins TRBV28 to TRBJ2-4; maybe TRBD2 (7 bases). This CDR3 contains 13 residues. The germline V gene encodes CDR1 MDHEN and CDR2 SYDVKM. V was shortened by 8 bases and J by 7 bases, with 15 bases between the two germline ends. In DNA, the CDR3 is TGTGCCAGCCAGACTGGGGGGGCTAACATTCAGTACTTC. The encoded protein is CASQTGGANIQYF.

This rearrangement joins TRBV10-3 to TRBJ1-2; D possibly corresponds to TRBD1 (5 bases). Looked up from germline, CDR1 is ENHRY and CDR2 is SYGVKD. This CDR3 is 17 amino acids long. The V and J ends lost 4 bases and 5 bases respectively, with 23 bases between them. Here the CDR3 DNA reads TGTGCCATCAGTGCCGACGCTGTTCTAGTGGGGGGATATGGCTACACCTTC. It specifies CAISADAVLVGGYGYTF.

This clone appeared once. The rearrangement links TRBV21-1 to TRBJ1-1; the table names TRBD1, a call not compared with the DNA. TRBV21-1 is a documented pseudogene. The CDR3 is 17 amino acids. DNA for the CDR3: TGTGCCAGCAGCGACATAACAAGGGGTCTGAGAGGCACTGAAGCTTTCTTT. Translated: CASSDITRGLRGTEAFF.

The J gene is TRBJ2-3, the V gene TRBV19, with a tentative D call TRBD1 (6 bases). The CDR3 length is 15 residues. Germline V lookup: CDR1 LNHDA, CDR2 SQIVND (reference sequence). The V and J ends lost 7 bases and 6 bases respectively, with 20 bases between them. The CDR3 DNA follows: TGTGCCAGTATCGATTCCAGGGGCGCTTGGGATACGCAGTATTTT. Translated, it gives CASIDSRGAWDTQYF.